The clone carrying this T cell receptor beta chain was counted between two and nine times. What it binds is not known. A 5'RACE template-switching step, the method used to make TCR cDNA, added a universal primer site and UMIs. TCRdb called the 5' RACE reads again in MiXCR, with one record for every CDR3 protein. Of more than 80,000 distinct CDR3 sequences in the sample, around 5.8% were seen once. The sample originates from a study of T cells after yellow fever vaccination. Study overall: Those fractions that held only low numbers of cells were prepared using the SMART-Seq v4 Ultra Low Input RNA kit. Study observations and caveats: Within FACS-sorted repertoires, abundant clonotypes contaminating from the bulk population could be present. A secondary response was less intense yet reached its peak sooner, at day 5 versus 15.

CDR1 and CDR2 (germline): LGHNA, YSLEER. The CDR3 loop spans 15 amino acids. V lost 0 bases to trimming and J lost 8 bases, with 11 bases between them. The source was CD8+ T cells sorted from PBMCs, collected 10 days after the yellow fever booster vaccination. The rearrangement links TRBV4-3 to TRBJ1-6; TRBD1 is a possible D gene (5 bases). The receptor was derived from a young man who received the YFV17D yellow fever vaccine. DNA of the CDR3: TGCGCCAGCAGCCAAGACAGGGACCGCGATTCACCCCTCCACTTT. Translating it yields CASSQDRDRDSPLHF.